These 32 T cell receptor beta chains originate from one sample sequenced in a study of PD-L1 blockade in urothelial cancer. Clones were read by immunoSEQ multiplex PCR, and TCRdb kept only the in-frame ones, dropping some. Found here are about 88,000 clones, around 90% of them singletons; the top ten hold about 1%. The time point is: pretreatment peripheral blood. Sequenced here: PBMCs, sampled around atezolizumab (anti-PD-L1) treatment. All receptors come from a woman of 80 years or more with urothelial cancer.

The chain links TRBV4-2 to TRBJ2-7; D may be TRBD2 (6 bases). Germline loops: CDR1 LGHNA, CDR2 YNFKEQ. V lost 3 bases and J 0 bases, leaving 18 bases between the germline ends. The CDR3 totals 17 residues. The CDR3 spells CASSHASGTGVSYEQYF. The CDR3 DNA follows: TGTGCCAGCAGCCACGCCTCCGGGACGGGGGTCTCCTACGAGCAGTACTTC.

The chain carries TRBV29-1 and TRBJ2-5, with D perhaps matching TRBD1 (6 bases). The CDR3 contains 12 residues. V gave up 4 bases and J gave up 7 bases, with 13 bases separating them. CDR1 and CDR2 (germline): SQVTM, ANQGSEA. CDR3 residues: CSVVSGDGTQYF. The CDR3 bases are TGCAGCGTTGTCTCAGGGGACGGGACCCAGTACTTC.

This chain connects TRBV9 to TRBJ2-7, with 7 nucleotides matching TRBD2. The V gene end was trimmed by 3 bases and the J gene end by 4 bases; junction bases not matched to a gene: 13. From germline, CDR1 is SGDLS and CDR2 YYNGEE. The CDR3 is 16 amino acids. CDR3 loop: CASSGSRSGGIYEQYF. The CDR3, as DNA: TGTGCCAGCAGCGGCAGTCGGTCCGGGGGGATTTACGAGCAGTACTTC.

V usage is TRBV9 and J usage is TRBJ2-7; 14 nucleotides line up with TRBD2. V shed 0 bases, J shed 5 bases, and the junction held 4 bases outside the gene matches. CDR1 is SGDLS, CDR2 YYNGEE, per germline. This CDR3 is built from 16 residues. Here the CDR3 DNA reads TGTGCCAGCAGCGTAGCGGGACTAGCGGGAGAACACGAGCAGTACTTC. Residues: CASSVAGLAGEHEQYF.

This chain uses TRBV28 with TRBJ2-7, with TRBD1 matching over 9 bases. The CDR3 length is 15 residues. Looked up from germline, CDR1 is MDHEN and CDR2 is SYDVKM. V lost 4 bases, J lost 0 bases, and 4 bases stayed unmatched. CDR3 DNA sequence: TGTGCCAGCAGTTCGAACAGGGGGCTCTCCTACGAGCAGTACTTC. Translated, it gives CASSSNRGLSYEQYF.

The CDR3 is CASSPAPKTGAYGYTF. The CDR3 DNA is TGTGCCAGCAGTCCAGCCCCTAAGACAGGGGCTTATGGCTACACCTTC. The V call is TRBV27, the J call TRBJ1-2, with 8 positions matching TRBD1. The CDR3 has 16 residues. J lost 5 bases, V lost 5 bases, and 13 bases had no gene match. Germline-derived CDR1 and CDR2 are MNHEY and SMNVEV (reference sequence).

The chain links TRBV27 to TRBJ2-7; TRBD1 is a possible D gene (6 bases). The CDR3 is made up of 14 amino acids. CDR1 and CDR2 from the germline V gene are MNHEY and SMNVEV (reference sequence). V was shortened by 8 bases and J by 0 bases, with 14 bases between the two germline ends. For the CDR3, the DNA is TGTGCCAGCCCGATAGGGACAATCTCCTACGAGCAGTACTTC. It codes for CASPIGTISYEQYF.

This clone has a single count. The rearrangement links TRBV5-4 to TRBJ1-2; weak D call: TRBD1 (6 bases). CDR1 and CDR2 (germline): SGHNT, YYREEE (reference sequence). The length of the CDR3 is 16 residues. V gave up 0 bases and J gave up 7 bases, with 19 bases separating them. This CDR3 is CASSLDGIGGDVGYTF. The CDR3 bases are TGTGCCAGCAGCTTGGATGGAATAGGGGGAGATGTTGGCTACACCTTC. Together with reference TRBV5-4 and TRBJ1-2, the CDR3 gives the full variable domain: ETGVTQSPTHLIKTRGQQVTLRCSSQSGHNTVSWYQQALGQGPQFIFQYYREEENGRGNFPPRFSGLQFPNYSSELNVNALELDDSALYLCASSLDGIGGDVGYTFGSGTRLTVV.

This rearrangement joins TRBV30 to TRBJ2-5; 11 nucleotides line up with TRBD1. The last part of the DNA fits TRBJ2-7 better; the J call may be wrong. Germline V lookup: CDR1 GTSNPN, CDR2 SVGIG (reference sequence). The CDR3 spans 14 residues. CDR3 sequence: CAWNKGQGAFEQYF. The CDR3 nucleotides read TGTGCCTGGAATAAAGGACAGGGGGCCTTCGAGCAGTACTTC.

CDR3 DNA sequence: TGTGCCAGTAGTACCCACACTAGTTCGCCGTACTTC. This encodes CASSTHTSSPYF. The V and J genes are TRBV19 and TRBJ2-7; possibly TRBD2 for D (5 bases). Germline lookup yields CDR1 LNHDA and CDR2 SQIVND (reference sequence). With 4 bases removed from V and 12 bases from J, the gap between germline ends came to 16 bases. CDR3 length: 12 amino acids.

This rearrangement joins TRBV19 to TRBJ1-1, with D tentatively TRBD1 (6 bases). From germline, CDR1 is LNHDA and CDR2 SQIVND (reference sequence). CDR3 size: 13 residues. V shed 4 bases and J shed 4 bases, with 10 bases lying between them. CDR3 in amino acids: CASSSRGGTEAFF. The CDR3 bases are TGTGCCAGTAGTAGTCGAGGGGGCACTGAAGCTTTCTTT.

The V call is TRBV5-1, the J call TRBJ1-5; the D gene is possibly TRBD1 (5 bases). The V and J ends lost 0 bases and 5 bases respectively, with 9 bases between them. The CDR3 runs to 14 residues. Germline V gene sequence: CDR1 SGHRS, CDR2 YFSETQ. The CDR3 region is CASSLAAGHQPQHF. Here the CDR3 DNA reads TGCGCCAGCAGCTTGGCGGCAGGGCATCAGCCCCAGCATTTT.

The chain links TRBV2 to TRBJ1-1; unclear D gene. V lost 5 bases, J lost 8 bases, and 9 bases lay in between. This CDR3 has 11 amino acids. CDR1 and CDR2 from the germline V gene are SNHLY and FYNNEI. This CDR3 reads CASSPATEAFF. CDR3 sequence (DNA): TGTGCCAGCAGTCCCGCGACAGAAGCTTTCTTT.

This chain joins TRBV6-5 and TRBJ2-1, with D possibly matching TRBD2 (6 bases). The CDR3 sequence is 13 residues long. The V gene lost 7 bases and the J gene lost 5 bases, with 12 bases spanning the gap. Germline V gives CDR1 MNHEY, CDR2 SVGAGI. The CDR3, as DNA: TGTGCCAGCACGAAGGGACTCAACAATGAGCAGTTCTTC. It is translated as CASTKGLNNEQFF.

V usage is TRBV30 and J usage is TRBJ1-1; maybe TRBD1 (6 bases). V gave up 4 bases and J gave up 7 bases, with 13 bases separating them. This CDR3 is built from 12 residues. Germline CDR1 reads GTSNPN; CDR2 reads SVGIG (reference sequence). The CDR3 DNA is TGTGCCTGGATAAGGCAGGGGCGTGAAGCTTTCTTT. This sequence encodes CAWIRQGREAFF. The full variable domain, rest sourced from reference TRBV30 and TRBJ1-1, is SQTIHQWPATLVQPVGSPLSLECTVEGTSNPNLYWYRQAAGRGLQLLFYSVGIGQISSEVPQNLSASRPQDRQFILSSKKLLLSDSGFYLCAWIRQGREAFFGQGTRLTVV.

The V gene is TRBV7-9, the J gene TRBJ2-5; 7 nucleotides align to TRBD2. The CDR3 has 15 amino acids. The J segment lost 3 bases and the V segment lost 7 bases, leaving 11 bases of the junction unmatched. Germline CDR1 is SEHNR and CDR2 is FQNEAQ (reference sequence). CDR3 region: CASTFVGGFEETQYF. The CDR3, as DNA: TGTGCCAGCACCTTTGTCGGGGGGTTTGAAGAGACCCAGTACTTC.

The chain combines TRBV15 with TRBJ2-3, with 8 nucleotides matching TRBD2. V was clipped by 3 bases and J by 3 bases; unmatched bases: 8. The CDR3 totals 16 residues. CDR1 is LNHNV, CDR2 YYDKDF, per germline (reference sequence). DNA of the CDR3: TGTGCCACCAGCAGGACATGGCGGGAGGTGACAGATACGCAGTATTTT. Its protein product is CATSRTWREVTDTQYF.

This clone was detected only once. V is TRBV7-9 and J is TRBJ1-2, with a possible D match to TRBD1 (6 bases). The CDR3 sequence is 15 residues long. CDR1 is SEHNR and CDR2 is FQNEAQ in the germline V gene (reference sequence). The V end was cut by 1 base, the J end by 4 bases, with 13 bases between. CDR3 DNA: TGTGCCAGCAGCTTAGATGGGGGCAGGGCCTATGGCTACACCTTC. It yields the protein CASSLDGGRAYGYTF.

CDR3 nucleotide sequence: TGTGCCAGCAGCCCAGGACTAGGGAGAACAGATACGCAGTATTTT. It specifies CASSPGLGRTDTQYF. V and J are TRBV14 and TRBJ2-3, with 7 bases identical to TRBD2. The V gene's germline CDR1 is SGHDN and CDR2 FVKESK. This CDR3 region has 15 residues. Trimming took 4 bases from V and 3 from J; bases not matched to a gene: 7.

A single count supports this clone. The rearrangement links TRBV7-9 to TRBJ2-2; no clear D gene. The CDR3 totals 14 residues. Germline V gene lookup returns CDR1 SEHNR and CDR2 FQNEAQ (reference sequence). Trimming stripped 4 bases from V and 1 base from J, with 7 bases between. For the CDR3, the DNA is TGTGCCAGCAGCTATCGACAGAACACCGGGGAGCTGTTTTTT. Its translation: CASSYRQNTGELFF.

The rearrangement links TRBV11-2 to TRBJ2-2; 14 nucleotides agree with TRBD2. Per the germline V gene, CDR1 is SGHAT and CDR2 is FQNNGV. The CDR3 is 16 residues long. The V and J ends lost 5 bases and 9 bases, in that order; junction bases with no gene match: 8. CDR3 amino acids: CASSPQTSGRARELFF. The CDR3 nucleotides read TGTGCCAGCAGCCCCCAGACTAGCGGGAGGGCCAGGGAGCTGTTTTTT.

The chain's CDR3 is CASSTDRGPEQFF. The CDR3 DNA sequence: TGTGCCAGTAGTACAGACAGGGGGCCTGAGCAGTTCTTC. The chain joins TRBV19 to TRBJ2-1, with TRBD1 matching 10 bases. The length of the CDR3 is 13 residues. The V segment lost 4 bases and the J segment 9 bases; nucleotides outside the gene matches: 3. CDR1 and CDR2 (germline): LNHDA, SQIVND (reference sequence).

The J gene is TRBJ2-3, the V gene TRBV20-1; D call uncertain. The CDR3 loop spans 10 amino acids. Per germline, CDR1 DFQATT and CDR2 SNEGSKA (reference sequence). The V end lost 6 bases, the J end lost 6 bases, and 7 bases lay between the germline ends. CDR3 amino acids: CSAPEDTQYF. CDR3 bases: TGCAGTGCCCCCGAGGATACGCAGTATTTT.

This rearrangement joins TRBV11-2 to TRBJ1-4; D gene uncertain. CDR3 length: 14 amino acids. The germline CDR1 and CDR2 sequences are SGHAT and FQNNGV. Trimming cost V 6 bases and J 7 bases, with 15 bases left between them. CDR3 sequence: CASSSPGEGEKLFF. The CDR3 DNA reads as TGTGCCAGCAGTTCACCCGGGGAGGGTGAAAAACTGTTTTTT.

The V and J genes are TRBV10-2 and TRBJ2-2, with TRBD1 matching over 7 bases. V lost 6 bases to trimming and J lost 1 base; unmatched junction nucleotides: 8. The CDR3 runs to 16 residues. CDR1 is WSHSY and CDR2 is SAAADI in the germline V gene. CDR3 bases: TGCGCCAGCAGGGACCAGACAGGGAGGAACACCGGGGAGCTGTTTTTT. Encoded protein: CASRDQTGRNTGELFF.

The chain recombines TRBV6-7 with TRBJ2-1, with D possibly matching TRBD1 (5 bases). TRBV6-7 is assigned to the ORF class and has an uncertain function. Between the trimmed V and J ends, which lost 0 bases and 8 bases, there was a span of 8 bases. The CDR3 consists of 13 residues. The CDR3 sequence is CASSYSQGDEQFF. In nucleotides, the CDR3 is TGTGCCAGCAGTTACTCCCAGGGCGATGAGCAGTTCTTC.

The rearrangement uses TRBV29-1 and TRBJ1-3; 9 nucleotides match TRBD1. CDR1 is SQVTM and CDR2 is ANQGSEA in the germline V gene. J gave up 8 bases and V 3 bases, and 2 bases lay outside the gene matches. The CDR3 consists of 12 residues. DNA for the CDR3: TGCAGCGTTGAGGGACAGGGCTACACCATATATTTT. Protein product: CSVEGQGYTIYF. Based on the CDR3 plus reference TRBV29-1 and TRBJ1-3, the full variable domain is SAVISQKPSRDICQRGTSLTIQCQVDSQVTMMFWYRQQPGQSLTLIATANQGSEATYESGFVIDKFPISRPNLTFSTLTVSNMSPEDSSIYLCSVEGQGYTIYFGEGSWLTVV.

In its sample, this clone was seen once. V gene TRBV19 combines with J gene TRBJ2-3; 16 bases map to TRBD2. Germline CDR1 and CDR2: LNHDA and SQIVND (reference sequence). V lost 6 bases to trimming and J lost 4 bases; unmatched junction nucleotides: 7. CDR3 length: 17 amino acids. The CDR3 sequence is CASRPTGLAGGSDTQYF. The CDR3, as DNA: TGTGCCAGTAGACCGACGGGACTAGCGGGAGGGTCAGATACGCAGTATTTT.

The chain is built from TRBV19 and TRBJ2-6; 7 bases fit TRBD1. This CDR3 has 14 amino acids. Trimming took 6 bases from V and 2 from J; bases not matched to a gene: 1. Germline CDR1 is LNHDA and CDR2 is SQIVND (reference sequence). CDR3 DNA sequence: TGTGCCAGTAGCACAGGGGCTGGGGCCAACGTCCTGACTTTC. Amino acid sequence: CASSTGAGANVLTF.

J is TRBJ2-7 and V is TRBV28; D gene ambiguous. There are 11 residues in the CDR3. V was cut by 6 bases and J by 5 bases, with 8 bases left in between. Germline values: CDR1 MDHEN, CDR2 SYDVKM. The CDR3 DNA is TGTGCCAGCAGATATACAGACGAGCAGTACTTC. Encoded protein: CASRYTDEQYF.

The V call is TRBV27, the J call TRBJ1-1; 9 nucleotides line up with TRBD1. The CDR3 totals 15 residues. V was pared by 6 bases and J by 6 bases, with 11 bases of the junction left unmatched. The V gene's germline CDR1 is MNHEY and CDR2 SMNVEV (reference sequence). CDR3 residues: CASSSGQGKVSEAFF. The DNA of the CDR3 is TGTGCCAGCAGCTCCGGACAGGGGAAGGTCTCTGAAGCTTTCTTT.

The chain is built from TRBV9 and TRBJ2-1, with 7 bases matching TRBD2. The germline V gene encodes CDR1 SGDLS and CDR2 YYNGEE. This CDR3 contains 16 residues. With 2 bases clipped from V and 4 bases from J, the junction kept 9 bases outside the gene matches. CDR3 DNA sequence: TGTGCCAGCAGCGTGTCCCTAGCGGACGGATACAATGAGCAGTTCTTC. As protein: CASSVSLADGYNEQFF.